The 19 T cell receptor beta chains below all came from one sample that was sequenced in a study of cytomegalovirus exposure and HLA in healthy donors. 60 Vbeta and 13 Jbeta primers were used in PCR. Only in-frame clones appear in the TCRdb table, and some are missing; sequencing was by immunoSEQ multiplex PCR. The sample records fewer than 90,000 clones, 60% to 70% being singletons. The specimen was PBMCs. Receptors originate from a man aged 40-55 years in good health and CMV-seropositive.

CDR3: CSVRGDTDTQYF. DNA for the CDR3: TGCAGCGTGCGCGGGGACACAGATACGCAGTATTTT. The chain is built from TRBV29-1 and TRBJ2-3; tentatively, D is TRBD2 (6 bases). Trimming took 6 bases from V and 2 from J, leaving 9 bases between them. Germline V lookup: CDR1 SQVTM, CDR2 ANQGSEA. This CDR3 contains 12 residues.

The rearrangement links TRBV2 to TRBJ2-3; D is uncertain. The V gene lost 10 bases and the J gene lost 6 bases, with 14 bases spanning the gap. The CDR3 sequence is 12 residues long. Germline lookup yields CDR1 SNHLY and CDR2 FYNNEI. This chain's CDR3 is CATAAQMDTQYF. The CDR3 nucleotides read TGTGCCACCGCGGCCCAGATGGATACGCAGTATTTT.

This clone was detected many times. The V call is TRBV7-9, the J call TRBJ2-5; a weak D match, TRBD1 (6 bases). V lost 5 bases, J lost 4 bases, and 11 bases lay in between. The CDR3 runs 13 residues. The V gene's germline CDR1 is SEHNR and CDR2 FQNEAQ (reference sequence). The DNA for the CDR3 is TGTGCCAGCAGCCTCAGGGGAGCAGAGACCCAGTACTTC. Protein sequence: CASSLRGAETQYF.

The chain recombines TRBV5-1 with TRBJ2-3; D perhaps matches TRBD1 (6 bases). This CDR3 spans 13 amino acids. Germline V gene sequence: CDR1 SGHRS, CDR2 YFSETQ. Trimming shortened V by 2 bases and J by 3 bases, and 7 bases separated the two germline ends. The CDR3 region is CASSFQGTDTQYF. In DNA form, the CDR3 reads TGCGCCAGCAGCTTTCAGGGGACAGATACGCAGTATTTT. The variable domain in full, completed from reference TRBV5-1 and TRBJ2-3, reads KAGVTQTPRYLIKTRGQQVTLSCSPISGHRSVSWYQQTPGQGLQFLFEYFSETQRNKGNFPGRFSGRQFSNSRSEMNVSTLELGDSALYLCASSFQGTDTQYFGPGTRLTVL.

The chain employs TRBV19 and TRBJ1-6; D not certain. Trimming stripped 8 bases from V and 9 bases from J, with 17 bases between. Germline assignment: CDR1 LNHDA and CDR2 SQIVND (reference sequence). This CDR3 has 14 amino acids. This CDR3 is CASGEAAVGSPLHF. In DNA, the CDR3 is TGTGCCAGTGGGGAGGCAGCCGTCGGTTCACCCCTCCACTTT.

Concerning this clone: Sequence at one end of the junction differs from germline and may be a read error. The CDR3: CPGSSGLAGSYNEQFF. In nucleotides, the CDR3 is TGCCCGGGGTCTAGCGGTTTAGCAGGCTCCTACAATGAGCAGTTCTTC. This rearrangement joins TRBV5-3 to TRBJ2-1; 7 bases align to TRBD2. TRBV5-3 is classed as an ORF, of uncertain function. The CDR3 is 16 residues long.

The gene calls are TRBV28 and TRBJ1-1; TRBD1 might be the D (6 bases). Germline loops: CDR1 MDHEN, CDR2 SYDVKM. CDR3 length: 13 residues. Trimming stripped 4 bases from V and 10 bases from J, with 16 bases between. This CDR3 reads CASSSTNREIAFF. The CDR3 DNA sequence: TGTGCCAGCAGTTCAACGAACAGGGAGATAGCTTTCTTT.

This clone has ten or more counts. The CDR3 coding sequence is TGCAGCATCGGGAGAGCGGATACGCAGTATTTT. Its protein product is CSIGRADTQYF. The chain links TRBV20-1 to TRBJ2-3; perhaps TRBD2 as D (6 bases). The CDR3 is 11 residues long. Germline lookup yields CDR1 DFQATT and CDR2 SNEGSKA (reference sequence).

This clone appeared a few times. The rearrangement links TRBV19 to TRBJ1-5, with a tentative D call TRBD1 (5 bases). The CDR3 has 14 residues. Germline V lookup: CDR1 LNHDA, CDR2 SQIVND (reference sequence). The V end was cut by 8 bases, the J end by 1 base, with 12 bases between. CDR3 in amino acids: CASAWGMSNQPQHF. CDR3 coding DNA: TGTGCCAGTGCCTGGGGCATGAGCAATCAGCCCCAGCATTTT. Based on the CDR3 plus reference TRBV19 and TRBJ1-5, the full variable domain is DGGITQSPKYLFRKEGQNVTLSCEQNLNHDAMYWYRQDPGQGLRLIYYSQIVNDFQKGDIAEGYSVSREKKESFPLTVTSAQKNPTAFYLCASAWGMSNQPQHFGDGTRLSIL.

V is TRBV16 and J is TRBJ1-1; 8 nucleotides match TRBD1. This CDR3 is built from 18 residues. Germline CDR1 and CDR2: KGHSY and FQNENV. Trimming took 3 bases from V and 6 from J; bases not matched to a gene: 18. CDR3 residues: CASSQSLHIQGGPPEAFF. The CDR3 DNA reads TGTGCCAGCAGCCAGTCCCTTCACATACAGGGGGGACCGCCTGAAGCTTTCTTT.

This sequence joins TRBV5-1 and TRBJ2-2, with TRBD1 matching over 8 bases. Germline V gene data show CDR1 as SGHRS and CDR2 as YFSETQ. J was trimmed by 5 bases and V by 0 bases; bases with no gene match: 9. This CDR3 has 17 residues. CDR3 in DNA: TGCGCCAGCAGCTTGGCCCCCGACAGGGGAAATACCGGGGAGCTGTTTTTT. It codes for CASSLAPDRGNTGELFF.

Concerning this clone itself: Other DNA sequences in this specimen translate into the identical CDR3. V is TRBV10-3 and J is TRBJ1-3; unclear D gene. Germline V gene lookup returns CDR1 ENHRY and CDR2 SYGVKD. Trimming took 2 bases from V and 0 from J, leaving 8 bases between them. CDR3 length equals 15 residues. The CDR3 loop reads CAISEGPLSGNTIYF. As DNA, the CDR3 is TGTGCCATCAGTGAGGGGCCGCTCTCTGGAAACACCATATATTTT.

The V and J genes are TRBV30 and TRBJ2-1; 7 nucleotides line up with TRBD1. Trimming cost V 1 base and J 3 bases; bases outside gene matches: 6. Germline assignment: CDR1 GTSNPN and CDR2 SVGIG (reference sequence). The CDR3 extends over 15 amino acids. CDR3 amino acids: CAWSGDSYYYNEQFF. CDR3 in DNA: TGTGCCTGGAGTGGGGACAGTTACTACTACAATGAGCAGTTCTTC.

In this sample, this clone turned up a few times. The rearrangement joins TRBV6-5 to TRBJ2-3; 7 bases line up with TRBD1. The CDR3 sequence is 15 residues long. The J segment lost 4 bases and the V segment lost 0 bases, leaving 4 bases of the junction unmatched. Germline V gene sequence: CDR1 MNHEY, CDR2 SVGAGI. CDR3 sequence (DNA): TGTGCCAGCAGTTACTCGACAGGGTCGGCAGATACGCAGTATTTT. Its protein is CASSYSTGSADTQYF.

The genes are TRBV29-1 and TRBJ2-1; 8 bases fit TRBD1. The V and J ends lost 7 bases and 4 bases, in that order; junction bases with no gene match: 6. The germline V gene has CDR1 SQVTM and CDR2 ANQGSEA. This CDR3 comprises 13 residues. The CDR3 loop reads CSATGTGYNEQFF. For the CDR3, the DNA is TGCAGCGCCACCGGGACAGGTTACAATGAGCAGTTCTTC.

The rearrangement joins TRBV4-1 to TRBJ1-5, with D uncertain. Germline V gene sequence: CDR1 MGHRA, CDR2 YSYEKL. V was cut by 0 bases and J by 9 bases, with 15 bases left in between. The CDR3 is 15 amino acids. CDR3 in amino acids: CASSQDKAGLWPQHF. CDR3 coding DNA: TGCGCCAGCAGCCAAGATAAAGCAGGCTTGTGGCCCCAGCATTTT.

This clone was detected only a few times. The V gene is TRBV5-1, the J gene TRBJ1-4; 10 nucleotides align to TRBD1. Trimming at V came to 3 bases and at J to 5 bases, leaving 7 bases not matched to a gene. Germline values: CDR1 SGHRS, CDR2 YFSETQ. CDR3 size: 16 residues. CDR3 region: CASSSGTGDQNEKLFF. In nucleotides, the CDR3 is TGCGCCAGCAGCTCCGGGACAGGGGACCAAAATGAAAAACTGTTTTTT.

This clone was found a few times. The gene calls are TRBV9 and TRBJ2-1; D tentatively reads TRBD1 or TRBD2 (5 bases each). V was shortened by 4 bases and J by 4 bases, with 15 bases between the two germline ends. CDR1 is SGDLS and CDR2 is YYNGEE in the germline V gene. The CDR3 totals 15 residues. The CDR3 protein is CASSLEGHNYNEQFF. The CDR3 DNA follows: TGTGCCAGCAGCTTAGAGGGGCATAATTACAATGAGCAGTTCTTC.

The genes are TRBV6-5 and TRBJ2-1, with TRBD1 matching 8 bases. The CDR3 has 14 amino acids. V gave up 0 bases and J gave up 6 bases; unmatched junction bases: 1. CDR1 and CDR2 from the germline V gene are MNHEY and SVGAGI. The DNA for the CDR3 is TGTGCCAGCAGTTACTCGACAGGGGTCAATGAGCAGTTCTTC. Amino acids: CASSYSTGVNEQFF.